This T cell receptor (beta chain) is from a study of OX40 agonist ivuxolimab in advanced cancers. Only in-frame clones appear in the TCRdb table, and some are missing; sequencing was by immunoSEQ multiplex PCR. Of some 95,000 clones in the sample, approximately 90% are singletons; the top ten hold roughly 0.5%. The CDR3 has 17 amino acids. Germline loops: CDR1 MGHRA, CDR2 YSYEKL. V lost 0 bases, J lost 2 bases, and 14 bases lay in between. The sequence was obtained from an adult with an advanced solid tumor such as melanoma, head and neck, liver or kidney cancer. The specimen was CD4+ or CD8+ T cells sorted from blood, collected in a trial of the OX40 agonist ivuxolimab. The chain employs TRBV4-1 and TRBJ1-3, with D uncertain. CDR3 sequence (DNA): TGCGCCAGCAGCCAAGACGCCCTAAGTGCGGCTGGAAACACCATATATTTT. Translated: CASSQDALSAAGNTIYF.